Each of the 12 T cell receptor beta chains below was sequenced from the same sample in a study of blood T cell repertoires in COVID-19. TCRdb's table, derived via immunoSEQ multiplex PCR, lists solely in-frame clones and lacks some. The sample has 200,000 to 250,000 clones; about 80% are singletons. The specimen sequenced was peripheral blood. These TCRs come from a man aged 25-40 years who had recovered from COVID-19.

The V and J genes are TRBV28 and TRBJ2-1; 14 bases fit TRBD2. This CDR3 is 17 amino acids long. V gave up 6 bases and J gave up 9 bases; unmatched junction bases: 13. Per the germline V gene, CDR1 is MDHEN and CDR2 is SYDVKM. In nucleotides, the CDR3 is TGTGCCAGCAGCCCCCGGACCGGGACTAGCGGGGGTCTTGAGCAGTTCTTC. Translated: CASSPRTGTSGGLEQFF.

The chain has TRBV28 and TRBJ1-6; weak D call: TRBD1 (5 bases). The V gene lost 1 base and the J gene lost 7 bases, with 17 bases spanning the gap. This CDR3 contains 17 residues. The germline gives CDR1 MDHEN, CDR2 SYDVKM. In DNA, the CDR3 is TGTGCCAGCAGTTTATTCTCTGTCGGACGGACAAATTCACCCCTCCACTTT. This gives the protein CASSLFSVGRTNSPLHF.

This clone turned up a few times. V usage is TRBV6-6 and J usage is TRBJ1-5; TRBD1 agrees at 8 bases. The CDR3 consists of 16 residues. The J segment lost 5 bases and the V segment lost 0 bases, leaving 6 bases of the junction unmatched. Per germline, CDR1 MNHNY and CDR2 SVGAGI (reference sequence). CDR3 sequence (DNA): TGTGCCAGCAGTTACTCGACAGGGGCACACGATCAGCCCCAGCATTTT. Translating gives CASSYSTGAHDQPQHF.

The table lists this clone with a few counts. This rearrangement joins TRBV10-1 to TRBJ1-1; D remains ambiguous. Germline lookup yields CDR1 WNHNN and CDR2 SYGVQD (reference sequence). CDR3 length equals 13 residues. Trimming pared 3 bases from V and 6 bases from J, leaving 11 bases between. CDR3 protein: CASSDYSGAEAFF. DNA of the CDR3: TGCGCCAGCAGTGACTACTCCGGGGCTGAAGCTTTCTTT.

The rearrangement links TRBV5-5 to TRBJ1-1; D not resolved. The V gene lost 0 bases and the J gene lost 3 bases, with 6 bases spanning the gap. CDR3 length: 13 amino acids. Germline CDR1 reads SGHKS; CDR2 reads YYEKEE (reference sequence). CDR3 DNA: TGTGCCAGCAGCTTGGGACAAGACACTGAAGCTTTCTTT. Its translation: CASSLGQDTEAFF. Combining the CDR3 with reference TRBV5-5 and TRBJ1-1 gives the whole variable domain DAGVTQSPTHLIKTRGQQVTLRCSPISGHKSVSWYQQVLGQGPQFIFQYYEKEERGRGNFPDRFSARQFPNYSSELNVNALLLGDSALYLCASSLGQDTEAFFGQGTRLTVV.

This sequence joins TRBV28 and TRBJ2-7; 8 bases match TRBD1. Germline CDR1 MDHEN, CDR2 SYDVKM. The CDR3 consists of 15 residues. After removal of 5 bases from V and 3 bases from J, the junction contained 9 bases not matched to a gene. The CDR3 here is CASSTPGQGNYEQYV. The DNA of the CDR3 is TGTGCCAGCAGTACCCCTGGACAGGGAAACTACGAGCAGTACGTC.

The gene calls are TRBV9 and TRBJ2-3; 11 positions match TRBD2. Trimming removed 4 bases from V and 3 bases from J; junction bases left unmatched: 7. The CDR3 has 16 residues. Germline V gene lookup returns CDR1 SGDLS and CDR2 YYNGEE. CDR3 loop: CASSFLAGGGTDTQYF. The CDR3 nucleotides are TGTGCCAGCAGCTTCCTAGCGGGGGGAGGGACAGATACGCAGTATTTT.

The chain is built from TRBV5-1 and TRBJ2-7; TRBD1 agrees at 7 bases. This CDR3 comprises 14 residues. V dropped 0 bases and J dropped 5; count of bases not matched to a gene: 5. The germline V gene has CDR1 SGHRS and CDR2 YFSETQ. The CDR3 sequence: CASSLGQGVDEQYF. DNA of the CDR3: TGCGCCAGCAGCTTGGGACAGGGAGTGGACGAGCAGTACTTC.

CDR3 nucleotide sequence: TGCGCCAGCACCGGAGAGAACACTGAAGCTTTCTTT. This codes for CASTGENTEAFF. The rearrangement links TRBV5-1 to TRBJ1-1; D is ambiguous. Germline V CDR1 and CDR2: SGHRS, YFSETQ. Trimming stripped 6 bases from V and 1 base from J, with 7 bases between. This CDR3 region has 12 residues.

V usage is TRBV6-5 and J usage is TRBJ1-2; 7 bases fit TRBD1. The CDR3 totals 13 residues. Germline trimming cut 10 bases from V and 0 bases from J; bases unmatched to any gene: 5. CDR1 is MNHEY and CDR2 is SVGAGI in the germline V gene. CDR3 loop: CATGQGANYGYTF. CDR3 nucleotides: TGTGCCACAGGGCAGGGGGCTAACTATGGCTACACCTTC.

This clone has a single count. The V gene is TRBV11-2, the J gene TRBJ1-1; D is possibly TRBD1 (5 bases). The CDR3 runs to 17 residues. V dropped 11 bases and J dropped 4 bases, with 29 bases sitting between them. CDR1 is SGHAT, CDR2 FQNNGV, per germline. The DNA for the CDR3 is TGTGCCGTCAGGGAGGGCAGATCCCCCAATATGGGCACTGAAGCTTTCTTT. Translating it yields CAVREGRSPNMGTEAFF.

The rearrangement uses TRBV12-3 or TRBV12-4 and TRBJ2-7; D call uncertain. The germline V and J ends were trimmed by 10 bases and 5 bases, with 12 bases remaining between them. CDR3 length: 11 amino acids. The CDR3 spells CAIYTPDEQYV. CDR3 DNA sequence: TGTGCCATATATACCCCGGACGAGCAGTACGTC.